This passage covers 19 T cell receptor beta chains from one sample sequenced in a study of T cell repertoires in cytomegalovirus infection. TCRdb ran MiXCR on the reads and lists one entry per CDR3 protein. The table has approximately 290,000 distinct CDR3 sequences, about 25% seen once. The sample was PBMCs. These receptors came from a human donor in good health (CMV status not recorded). Some clones in this sample may be carry-over from other donors' samples.

The J gene is TRBJ2-2, the V gene TRBV7-3; D might be TRBD2 (8 bases). Germline V CDR1 and CDR2: SGHTA, FQGTGA. The V and J ends lost 0 bases and 0 bases respectively, with 11 bases between them. The CDR3 totals 17 residues. CDR3 in DNA: TGTGCCAGCAGCTTAACTAGCGGGACAGCGAACACCGGGGAGCTGTTTTTT. It yields the protein CASSLTSGTANTGELFF.

This clonotype has just a few counts. The chain couples TRBV20-1 to TRBJ1-4; tentatively, D is TRBD1 (6 bases). The germline CDR1 and CDR2 sequences are DFQATT and SNEGSKA (reference sequence). Trimming pared 6 bases from V and 0 bases from J, leaving 20 bases between. The CDR3 runs 17 residues. In DNA form, the CDR3 reads TGCAGTGCAAGCCACAGGGAAACCTTGTCAACTAATGAAAAACTGTTTTTT. It is translated as CSASHRETLSTNEKLFF.

The chain carries TRBV29-1 and TRBJ1-4; D is possibly TRBD1 (6 bases). V was trimmed by 4 bases and J by 3 bases, leaving 9 bases between them. CDR3 length: 13 amino acids. Germline loops: CDR1 SQVTM, CDR2 ANQGSEA. The CDR3 DNA reads TGCAGCGTTGGGAACAGGGCTAATGAAAAACTGTTTTTT. It translates to CSVGNRANEKLFF.

The chain combines TRBV20-1 with TRBJ2-5; TRBD1 aligns across 9 bases. The germline gives CDR1 DFQATT, CDR2 SNEGSKA (reference sequence). With V trimmed by 5 bases and J by 4 bases, 8 bases remained unmatched. The CDR3 runs 14 residues. The CDR3 nucleotides are TGCAGTGCTCCCCTCCACAGGGGGCGAGAGACCCAGTACTTC. Protein sequence: CSAPLHRGRETQYF.

The chain uses TRBV20-1 and TRBJ2-7; perhaps TRBD1 as D (6 bases). The V and J ends lost 2 bases and 3 bases respectively, with 14 bases between them. The CDR3 covers 14 residues. Germline lookup yields CDR1 DFQATT and CDR2 SNEGSKA (reference sequence). CDR3 loop: CSARNRATVYEQYF. The CDR3 DNA follows: TGCAGTGCTAGAAACAGGGCAACAGTCTACGAGCAGTACTTC.

This clonotype was counted only a few times. The CDR3 here is CSALGLAGGYEQYF. Here the CDR3 DNA reads TGCAGTGCCCTCGGGCTAGCGGGAGGGTACGAGCAGTACTTC. The chain joins TRBV20-1 to TRBJ2-7; 12 bases map to TRBD2. V lost 6 bases to trimming and J lost 4 bases; unmatched junction nucleotides: 7. The germline gives CDR1 DFQATT, CDR2 SNEGSKA (reference sequence). The CDR3 has 14 amino acids.

The rearrangement joins TRBV20-1 to TRBJ1-3; no reliable D call. The CDR3 is made up of 17 amino acids. Germline CDR1 DFQATT, CDR2 SNEGSKA (reference sequence). V lost 1 base to trimming and J lost 0 bases, with 16 bases between them. Written as DNA, the CDR3 is TGCAGTGCTAGAGCACCAGGAGACCCGAGCTCTGGAAACACCATATATTTT. Its protein product is CSARAPGDPSSGNTIYF.

The chain links TRBV28 to TRBJ1-4; perhaps TRBD1 as D (6 bases). CDR3 size: 15 residues. V was clipped by 7 bases and J by 7 bases, with 19 bases between them. The V gene's germline CDR1 is MDHEN and CDR2 SYDVKM. The CDR3: CASIGPTGGVEKLFF. The DNA for the CDR3 is TGTGCCAGCATTGGACCGACAGGTGGGGTTGAAAAACTGTTTTTT.

This clonotype appeared a few times. The chain uses TRBV12-3 or TRBV12-4 and TRBJ1-2, with D possibly being TRBD1 (6 bases). This CDR3 has 12 amino acids. V lost 2 bases and J lost 10, with 11 bases in between. CDR3 DNA sequence: TGTGCCAGCAGTTTATCCAGGGGAACCTACACCTTC. The encoded protein is CASSLSRGTYTF.

The gene calls are TRBV24-1 and TRBJ2-2; D is undetermined. CDR1 and CDR2 (germline): KGHDR, SFDVKD. The CDR3 extends over 14 amino acids. V lost 7 bases, J lost 0 bases, and 8 bases lay in between. The CDR3 DNA sequence: TGTGCCACCAGGGGAAATCCGAACACCGGGGAGCTGTTTTTT. It yields the protein CATRGNPNTGELFF.

For the CDR3, the DNA is TGTGCCAGCAGCTCCCTCGGGAGGGGCTCCTACGAGCAGTACTTC. The encoded protein is CASSSLGRGSYEQYF. This chain uses TRBV7-9 with TRBJ2-7; 8 nucleotides agree with TRBD2. Germline V gives CDR1 SEHNR, CDR2 FQNEAQ (reference sequence). Trimming cost V 4 bases and J 0 bases; bases outside gene matches: 5. CDR3 length: 15 amino acids.

This clonotype was observed at least ten times. J is TRBJ2-1 and V is TRBV7-3, with D perhaps TRBD1 (6 bases). Germline-derived CDR1 and CDR2 are SGHTA and FQGTGA. V lost 5 bases to trimming and J lost 9 bases, with 17 bases between them. The CDR3 is 14 amino acids. CDR3 nucleotides: TGTGCCAGCAGCCCCGGGGAAGGGGGTGGTGAGCAGTTCTTC. Its translation is CASSPGEGGGEQFF.

This clonotype came up many times. The CDR3 nucleotides are TGTGCCAGCAGCTCTAGGACTAGCGGGGGGTGGAGCTCCTACAATGAGCAGTTCTTC. This translates into CASSSRTSGGWSSYNEQFF. The chain joins TRBV7-3 to TRBJ2-1, with 14 bases fitting TRBD2. The CDR3 is made up of 19 amino acids. Germline CDR1 SGHTA, CDR2 FQGTGA. Unmatched junction bases numbered 8, after V lost 4 bases and J lost 0 bases.

The gene calls are TRBV5-1 and TRBJ2-6, with D uncertain. Germline-derived CDR1 and CDR2 are SGHRS and YFSETQ. There are 15 residues in the CDR3. The V gene lost 3 bases and the J gene lost 0 bases, with 7 bases spanning the gap. This CDR3 reads CASSSVNSGANVLTF. CDR3 nucleotide sequence: TGCGCCAGCAGCTCGGTAAACTCTGGGGCCAACGTCCTGACTTTC.

As regards this clonotype: Because the CDR3 is missing its conserved closing phenylalanine or tryptophan, this is likely a read error. The V call is TRBV2, the J call TRBJ2-1; no definite D call. This CDR3 has 13 residues. V was trimmed by 6 bases and J by 4 bases, leaving 10 bases between them. The germline V gene has CDR1 SNHLY and CDR2 FYNNEI. The CDR3 here is CASSIGPYNEQFL. CDR3 bases: TGTGCCAGCAGCATCGGCCCGTACAATGAGCAGTTCTTG.

This clonotype was picked up a small number of times. The chain carries TRBV18 and TRBJ2-7; D is unresolved. CDR1 and CDR2 (germline): KGHSH, LQKENI. This CDR3 spans 15 amino acids. Trimming removed 3 bases at V and 5 bases at J, with 17 bases between. Written as DNA, the CDR3 is TGTGCCAGCTCACCTACAATGGAGTTCCATGACGAGCAGTACTTC. Amino acid sequence: CASSPTMEFHDEQYF.

Only a few counts were recorded for this clonotype. J is TRBJ2-3 and V is TRBV20-1, with TRBD1 matching 9 bases. Germline loops: CDR1 DFQATT, CDR2 SNEGSKA (reference sequence). The CDR3 has 13 amino acids. Losses at the gene ends were 4 bases for V and 4 bases for J; bases not matched to a gene: 3. The CDR3 DNA reads TGCAGTGCTACCCGGGACAGGGCAGATACGCAGTATTTT. Translated, it gives CSATRDRADTQYF.

In its sample, this clonotype was seen many times. This sequence joins TRBV7-9 and TRBJ1-2; D is unresolved. CDR1 and CDR2 (germline): SEHNR, FQNEAQ (reference sequence). Between the trimmed V and J ends, which lost 7 bases and 4 bases, there was a span of 7 bases. This CDR3 spans 11 amino acids. The CDR3 is CASTSGYGYTF. CDR3 nucleotide sequence: TGTGCCAGCACCTCGGGCTATGGCTACACCTTC. The whole variable domain, filled in from reference TRBV7-9 and TRBJ1-2, reads DTGVSQNPRHKITKRGQNVTFRCDPISEHNRLYWYRQTLGQGPEFLTYFQNEAQLEKSRLLSDRFSAERPKGSFSTLEIQRTEQGDSAMYLCASTSGYGYTFGSGTRLTVV.

The J gene is TRBJ2-7, the V gene TRBV20-1, with TRBD2 matching over 12 bases. The V gene's germline CDR1 is DFQATT and CDR2 SNEGSKA (reference sequence). The CDR3 has 16 residues. J gave up 0 bases and V 1 base, and 4 bases lay outside the gene matches. The CDR3 here is CSARGLAGDLSYEQYF. In DNA, the CDR3 is TGCAGTGCTAGAGGACTAGCGGGAGACCTCTCCTACGAGCAGTACTTC.